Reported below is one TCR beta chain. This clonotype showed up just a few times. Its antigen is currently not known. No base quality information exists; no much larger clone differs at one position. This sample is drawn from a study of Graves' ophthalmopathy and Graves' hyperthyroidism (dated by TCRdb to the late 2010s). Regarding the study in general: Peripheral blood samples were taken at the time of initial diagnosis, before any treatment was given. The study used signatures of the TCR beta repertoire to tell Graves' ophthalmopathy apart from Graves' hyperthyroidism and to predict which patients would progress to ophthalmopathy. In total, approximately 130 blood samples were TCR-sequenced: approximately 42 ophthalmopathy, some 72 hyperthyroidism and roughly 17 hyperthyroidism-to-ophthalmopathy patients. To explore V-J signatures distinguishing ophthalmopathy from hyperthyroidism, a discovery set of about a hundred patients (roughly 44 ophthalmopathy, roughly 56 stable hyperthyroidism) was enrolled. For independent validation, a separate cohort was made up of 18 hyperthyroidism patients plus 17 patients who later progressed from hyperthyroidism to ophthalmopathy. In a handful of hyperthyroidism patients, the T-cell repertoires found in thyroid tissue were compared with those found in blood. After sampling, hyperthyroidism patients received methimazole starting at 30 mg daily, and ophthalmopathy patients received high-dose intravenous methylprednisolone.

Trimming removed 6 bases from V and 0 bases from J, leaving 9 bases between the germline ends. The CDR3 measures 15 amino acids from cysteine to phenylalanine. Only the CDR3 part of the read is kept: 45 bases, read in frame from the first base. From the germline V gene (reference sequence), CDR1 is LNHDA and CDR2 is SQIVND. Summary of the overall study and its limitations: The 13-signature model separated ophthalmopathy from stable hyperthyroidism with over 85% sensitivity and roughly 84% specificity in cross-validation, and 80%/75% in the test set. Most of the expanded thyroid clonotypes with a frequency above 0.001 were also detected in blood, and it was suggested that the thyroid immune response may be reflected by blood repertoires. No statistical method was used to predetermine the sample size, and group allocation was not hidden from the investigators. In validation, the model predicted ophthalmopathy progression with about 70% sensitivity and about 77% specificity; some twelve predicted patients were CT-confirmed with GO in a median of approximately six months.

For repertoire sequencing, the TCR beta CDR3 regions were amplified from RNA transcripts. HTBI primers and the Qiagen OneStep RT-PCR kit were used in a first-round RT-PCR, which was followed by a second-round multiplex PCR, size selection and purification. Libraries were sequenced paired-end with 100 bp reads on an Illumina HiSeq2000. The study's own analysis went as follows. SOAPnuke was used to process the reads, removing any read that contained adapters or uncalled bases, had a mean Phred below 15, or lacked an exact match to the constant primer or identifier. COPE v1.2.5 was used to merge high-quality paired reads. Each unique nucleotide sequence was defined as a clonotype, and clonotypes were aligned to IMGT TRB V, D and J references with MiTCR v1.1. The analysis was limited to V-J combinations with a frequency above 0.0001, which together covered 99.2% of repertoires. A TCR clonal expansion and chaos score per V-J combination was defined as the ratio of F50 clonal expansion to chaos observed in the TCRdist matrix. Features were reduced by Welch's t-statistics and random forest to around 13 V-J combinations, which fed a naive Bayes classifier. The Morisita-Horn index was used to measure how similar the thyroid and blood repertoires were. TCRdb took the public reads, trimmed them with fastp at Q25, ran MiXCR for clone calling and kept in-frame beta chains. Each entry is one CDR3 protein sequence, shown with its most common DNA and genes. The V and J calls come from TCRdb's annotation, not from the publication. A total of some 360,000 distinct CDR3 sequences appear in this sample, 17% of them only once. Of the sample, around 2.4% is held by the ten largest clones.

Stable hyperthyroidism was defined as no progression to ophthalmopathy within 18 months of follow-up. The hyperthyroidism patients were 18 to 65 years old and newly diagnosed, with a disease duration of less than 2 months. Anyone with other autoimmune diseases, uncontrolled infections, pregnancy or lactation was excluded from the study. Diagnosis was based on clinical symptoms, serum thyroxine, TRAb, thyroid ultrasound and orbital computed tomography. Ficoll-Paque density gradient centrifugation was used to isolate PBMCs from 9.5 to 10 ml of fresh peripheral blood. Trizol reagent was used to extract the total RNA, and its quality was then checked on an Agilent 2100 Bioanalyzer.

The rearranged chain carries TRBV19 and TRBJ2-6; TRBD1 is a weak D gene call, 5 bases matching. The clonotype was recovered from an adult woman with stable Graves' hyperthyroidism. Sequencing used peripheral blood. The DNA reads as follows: TGTGCCAGTAGCGACAGAACCTCTGGGGCCAACGTCCTGACTTTC. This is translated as CASSDRTSGANVLTF.